This entry lists 5 T cell receptor beta chains sequenced from one sample in a study of T cell responses to AZD1222 COVID-19 vaccine (dated by TCRdb to the early 2020s). Read against the paper, the sample's time point label means: baseline before first vaccination. Libraries were made using the immunoSEQ multiplex PCR assay. The clones in this table, taken by TCRdb from immuneACCESS, are in-frame only. Not every clone is retained; where verified, under half of the shortfall comes from an unresolved V gene, and the cause of the rest is unknown. The sample profile shows 64,000 or so clones; less than 90% of them were found once. Under 8% of the sample is held by the ten biggest clonotypes. The sequences come from peripheral blood, collected on day 0 of AZD1222 vaccination. The receptors here all came from an adult in good health.

The J gene is TRBJ1-1, the V gene TRBV11-2, with D unclear. Germline V CDR1 and CDR2: SGHAT, FQNNGV. Trimming took 5 bases from V and 5 from J, leaving 12 bases between them. The CDR3 sequence is 13 residues long. CDR3 amino acids: CASSQTRGTEAFF. In DNA form, the CDR3 reads TGTGCCAGCAGCCAAACCCGGGGAACTGAAGCTTTCTTT.

This chain links TRBV6-5 with TRBJ2-1; tentatively, D is TRBD2 (6 bases). The length of the CDR3 is 15 residues. With 7 bases removed from V and 5 bases from J, the gap between germline ends came to 18 bases. Germline V lookup: CDR1 MNHEY, CDR2 SVGAGI. The CDR3 bases are TGTGCCAGCACAATGACCGGGACTGAAGACAATGAGCAGTTCTTC. Its protein is CASTMTGTEDNEQFF.

CDR3 bases: TGTGCCAGCAGCCATGAAGGCGGCCACGAGCAGTACTTC. Residues: CASSHEGGHEQYF. The chain employs TRBV7-8 and TRBJ2-7; D gene ambiguous. There are 13 residues in the CDR3. Trimming took 5 bases from V and 5 from J, leaving 13 bases between them. Germline CDR1 and CDR2: SGHVS and FQNEAQ.

J is TRBJ2-2 and V is TRBV5-8; TRBD1 might be the D (5 bases). Germline-derived CDR1 and CDR2 are SGHTS and YDEGEE. The germline V and J ends were trimmed by 3 bases and 0 bases, with 15 bases remaining between them. This CDR3 spans 17 amino acids. The chain's CDR3 is CASSSAGYDPNTGELFF. The CDR3 bases are TGTGCCAGCAGCTCCGCAGGGTACGACCCGAACACCGGGGAGCTGTTTTTT.

The rearrangement links TRBV7-2 to TRBJ2-5, with unresolved D. V dropped 1 base and J dropped 5 bases, with 8 bases sitting between them. The CDR3 contains 13 residues. Germline V gives CDR1 SGHTA, CDR2 FQGNSA. The CDR3 sequence: CASSLGEFETQYF. The CDR3 DNA sequence: TGTGCCAGCAGCTTAGGCGAATTTGAGACCCAGTACTTC.